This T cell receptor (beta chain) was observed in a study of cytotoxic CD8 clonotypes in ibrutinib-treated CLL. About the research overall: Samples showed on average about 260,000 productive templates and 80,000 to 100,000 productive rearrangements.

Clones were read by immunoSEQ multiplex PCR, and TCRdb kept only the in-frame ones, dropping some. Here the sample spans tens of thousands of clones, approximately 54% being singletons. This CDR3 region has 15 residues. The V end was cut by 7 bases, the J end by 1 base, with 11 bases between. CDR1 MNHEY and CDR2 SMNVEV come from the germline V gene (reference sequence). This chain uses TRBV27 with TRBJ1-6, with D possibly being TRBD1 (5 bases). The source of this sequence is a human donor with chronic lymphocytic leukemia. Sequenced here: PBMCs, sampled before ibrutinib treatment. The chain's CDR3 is CASKTGGSYNSPLHF. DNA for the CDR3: TGTGCCAGCAAAACCGGGGGTTCCTATAATTCACCCCTCCACTTT.